A single TCR beta chain is shown here with its context. These data belong to a study of blood T cell repertoires in COVID-19. The assay was immunoSEQ multiplex PCR, and TCRdb's table has in-frame clones only and misses some. The table includes around 250,000 clones, approximately 82% detected once. CDR3 length equals 15 residues. Trimming left V 5 bases short and J 4 bases short, with 17 bases between. The germline V gene has CDR1 LNHDA and CDR2 SQIVND (reference sequence). This TCR was recovered from a man aged 55 to 70 who had recovered from COVID-19. V usage is TRBV19 and J usage is TRBJ1-1, with D tentatively TRBD1 (6 bases). The sample consisted of peripheral blood. The DNA of the CDR3 is TGTGCCAGTAGTCTTGATGCTGTGGGGGCCACTGAAGCTTTCTTT. Translated, it gives CASSLDAVGATEAFF. Drawing the rest from reference TRBV19 and TRBJ1-1, the complete variable domain is DGGITQSPKYLFRKEGQNVTLSCEQNLNHDAMYWYRQDPGQGLRLIYYSQIVNDFQKGDIAEGYSVSREKKESFPLTVTSAQKNPTAFYLCASSLDAVGATEAFFGQGTRLTVV.